The sequence of this TCR beta chain was determined in a study of blood T cells in healthy people across ages. Whole-study results and caveats: Roughly linear age-related decline in beta diversity appeared, significant by age about 40. Nothing was known about donor CMV status, and this possibly confounded expanded clonotype changes.

Primed by a sample-barcoded 5' primer and a J-beta primer mix, a second PCR proceeded for 7 to 11 cycles. MiXCR was run by TCRdb on the 5' RACE reads, yielding one entry per CDR3 protein. The sample has some 1.4 million distinct CDR3 sequences, approximately 40% seen once. This CDR3 contains 17 residues. V lost 0 bases and J lost 1; bases outside the gene matches: 7. Caucasian individuals from Russia who were healthy and aged about 6 to 95 acted as donors. The table lists this clonotype with many counts. Antigen unknown. Material for sequencing was blood. The clonotype originates from a woman aged 18-30 years in good health. This chain uses TRBV12-3 or TRBV12-4 with TRBJ2-3, with 7 bases lining up with TRBD2. The chain's CDR3 is CASSLARGIQGTDTQYF. DNA for the CDR3: TGTGCCAGCAGTTTAGCGCGGGGGATACAGGGCACAGATACGCAGTATTTT.